This TCR beta chain was captured by sequencing in a study of T-cell reconstitution after alpha-beta-depleted transplantation in children. TCRbeta library preparation incorporated unique molecular identifiers. TCRdb reprocessed the PCR reads via MiXCR and lists one record per CDR3 protein. The sample shows 500,000 to 600,000 distinct CDR3 sequences, around 19% of them seen only once. This specimen was PBMCs from the stem cell graft donor, taken from the stem cell graft. This receptor was taken from a human donor who donated a stem cell graft to a child with acute lymphoblastic leukemia.

CDR3 sequence: CASSFPGTSGRRQFF. The DNA for the CDR3 is TGTGCCAGCAGTTTTCCCGGGACTAGCGGACGGAGGCAGTTCTTC. The chain links TRBV6-2 or TRBV6-3 to TRBJ2-1, with 11 bases lining up with TRBD2. This CDR3 contains 15 residues. V gave up 4 bases and J gave up 12 bases; unmatched junction bases: 11. Germline V CDR1 and CDR2: MNHEY, SVGEGT.